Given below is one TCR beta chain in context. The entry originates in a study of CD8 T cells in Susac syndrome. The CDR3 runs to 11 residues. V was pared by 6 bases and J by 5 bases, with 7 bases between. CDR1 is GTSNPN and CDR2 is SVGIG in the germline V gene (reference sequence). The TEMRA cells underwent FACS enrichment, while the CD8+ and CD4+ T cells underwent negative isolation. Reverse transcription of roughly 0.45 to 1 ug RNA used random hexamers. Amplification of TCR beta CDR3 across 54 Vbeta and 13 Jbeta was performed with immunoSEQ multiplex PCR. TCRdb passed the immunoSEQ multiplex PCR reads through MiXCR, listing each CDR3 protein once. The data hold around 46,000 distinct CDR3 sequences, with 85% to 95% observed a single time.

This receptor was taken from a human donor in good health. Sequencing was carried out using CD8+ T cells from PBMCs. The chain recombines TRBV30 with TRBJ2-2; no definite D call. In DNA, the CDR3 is TGTGCCTGTCTCCAGACCGGGGAGCTGTTTTTT. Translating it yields CACLQTGELFF.